This paragraph reports one T cell receptor beta chain. This receptor's antigen is unknown. Base qualities are not at hand, and no much larger clone is one base apart. This sample is part of a study of blood T cell repertoires in COVID-19 (dated by TCRdb to 2018 to 2021). About the full investigation: Samples covering the acute and convalescent phases of COVID-19 were provided by collaborators in the United States, Italy and Spain. The prospective study material was composed of cDNA or gDNA derived from T cells, B-cell-depleted T cells, or PBMCs. The dataset comprised deeply sampled blood TCRbeta repertoires from subjects exposed to, actively infected with, or recovered from COVID-19. The samples were drawn from two sources: the first 160 participants of the ongoing ImmuneRACE study, and 1,254 subjects contributed by 6 global collaborators. The repertoires were released in a freely available public database intended as a resource for research on the immune response to SARS-CoV-2. A de-identified subject ID, COVID-19 status, age in years and sex were almost always included in the sample metadata. HLA class I and class II types, where available, came from metadata supplied by the sample provider rather than from assay-based typing. Summary of the overall study and its limitations: The quantity of clinical and demographic metadata differed by source and by participant and was supplied without curation.

TCRbeta CDR3 regions were amplified from genomic DNA by means of the immunoSEQ Assay, a bias-controlled multiplex PCR. On the study's bioinformatics: Within the assay, amplification of reference gene primers was used to estimate how many nucleated cells each sample contained. To quantify the absolute abundance of each unique TCRbeta CDR3 rearrangement, sequence reads were collapsed and filtered. Productive Simpson clonality was computed per sample as the square root of Simpson's diversity index over productive rearrangements. TCRdb limited this immuneACCESS table to in-frame rearrangements with V and J called. A share of clones is missing; checked studies link under half to unresolved V genes, and the rest is unexplained. V, J and clone size are taken as reported in that table, and D and trimming were inferred from the DNA itself. Within this sample are approximately 260,000 clones, with roughly 90% of them counted one time only. 2% to 2.5% of the sample is in the top ten clones.

At one collaborating source in Seattle, patients were enrolled during active infection and were followed longitudinally through the course of disease. Collaborating institutions collected whole blood in K2EDTA tubes following their own protocols. For TCRbeta analysis, collaborator samples were shipped as frozen whole blood, as isolated PBMCs, or as DNA extracted from either sample type. There are 18 amino acids in the CDR3, from cysteine to phenylalanine inclusive. Of the read, only the CDR3 DNA is kept; its 54 bases are in frame from base 1. CDR1 and CDR2 are read off the germline V gene as LGHNA and YNFKEQ. Germline trimming: 6 bases from V, 3 bases from J; junction bases outside gene matches: 16.

The chain uses TRBV4-2 and TRBJ1-2, with 10 central nucleotides matching TRBD1. The specimen was peripheral blood. This TCR came from a woman aged 55-69 years with COVID-19, enrolled during active disease. CDR3 loop: CASRSSGTGVQRDYGYTF. Here is the DNA: TGTGCCAGCAGAAGCTCCGGGACAGGGGTTCAAAGGGACTATGGCTACACCTTC.